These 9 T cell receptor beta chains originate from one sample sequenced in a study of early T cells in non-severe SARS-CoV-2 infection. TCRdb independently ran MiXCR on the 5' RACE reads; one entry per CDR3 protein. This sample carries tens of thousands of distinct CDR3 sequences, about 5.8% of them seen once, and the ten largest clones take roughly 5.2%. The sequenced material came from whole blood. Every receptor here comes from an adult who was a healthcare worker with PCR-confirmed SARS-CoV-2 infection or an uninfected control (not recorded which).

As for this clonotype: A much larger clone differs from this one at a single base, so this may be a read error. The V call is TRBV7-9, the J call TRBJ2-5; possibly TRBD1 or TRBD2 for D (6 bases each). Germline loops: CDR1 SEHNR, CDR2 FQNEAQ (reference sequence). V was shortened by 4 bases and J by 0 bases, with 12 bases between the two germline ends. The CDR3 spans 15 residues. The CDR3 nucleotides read TGTGCCAGCAGCTCTATAGGGGGGCACCAAGAGACCCAGTACTTC. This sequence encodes CASSSIGGHQETQYF.

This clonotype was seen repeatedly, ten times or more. The CDR3 nucleotides read TGTGCCAGCAGCTTAGCCCCGAACACTGAAGCTTTCTTT. This codes for CASSLAPNTEAFF. The chain is built from TRBV11-3 and TRBJ1-1; unclear D gene. V dropped 1 base and J dropped 1 base, with 4 bases sitting between them. In germline, CDR1 is SGHNT, CDR2 YENEEA. The length of the CDR3 is 13 residues.

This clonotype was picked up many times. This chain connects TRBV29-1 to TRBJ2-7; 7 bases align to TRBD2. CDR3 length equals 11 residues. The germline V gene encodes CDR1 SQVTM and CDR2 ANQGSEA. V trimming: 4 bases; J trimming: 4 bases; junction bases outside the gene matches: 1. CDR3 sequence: CSVGEGYEQYF. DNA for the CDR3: TGCAGCGTTGGGGAGGGATACGAGCAGTACTTC.

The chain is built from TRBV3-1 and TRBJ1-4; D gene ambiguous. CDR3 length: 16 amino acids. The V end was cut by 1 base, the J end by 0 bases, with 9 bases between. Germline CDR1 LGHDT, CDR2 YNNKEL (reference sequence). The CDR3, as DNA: TGTGCCAGCAGCCAAGGGCTCACACCAACTAATGAAAAACTGTTTTTT. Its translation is CASSQGLTPTNEKLFF.

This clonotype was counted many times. CDR3 amino acids: CASSVMFGETQYF. Written as DNA, the CDR3 is TGCGCCAGCAGTGTGATGTTTGGGGAGACCCAGTACTTC. The chain couples TRBV10-2 to TRBJ2-5, with D unclear. V shed 4 bases and J shed 5 bases, with 11 bases lying between them. Per germline, CDR1 WSHSY and CDR2 SAAADI. The CDR3 runs to 13 residues.

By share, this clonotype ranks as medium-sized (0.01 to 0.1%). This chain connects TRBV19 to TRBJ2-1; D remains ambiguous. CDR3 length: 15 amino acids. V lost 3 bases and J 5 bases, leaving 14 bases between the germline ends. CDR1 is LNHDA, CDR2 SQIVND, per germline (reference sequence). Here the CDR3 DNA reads TGTGCCAGTAGTATGCGCACAAAGGTGGACAATGAGCAGTTCTTC. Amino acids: CASSMRTKVDNEQFF.

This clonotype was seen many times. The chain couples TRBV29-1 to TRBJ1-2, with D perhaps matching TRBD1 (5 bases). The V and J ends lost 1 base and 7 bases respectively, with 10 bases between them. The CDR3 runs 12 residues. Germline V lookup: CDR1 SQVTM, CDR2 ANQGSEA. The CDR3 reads CSVEGQGGGYTF. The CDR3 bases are TGCAGCGTTGAAGGGCAGGGAGGTGGCTACACCTTC. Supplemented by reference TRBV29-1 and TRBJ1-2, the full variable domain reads SAVISQKPSRDICQRGTSLTIQCQVDSQVTMMFWYRQQPGQSLTLIATANQGSEATYESGFVIDKFPISRPNLTFSTLTVSNMSPEDSSIYLCSVEGQGGGYTFGSGTRLTVV.

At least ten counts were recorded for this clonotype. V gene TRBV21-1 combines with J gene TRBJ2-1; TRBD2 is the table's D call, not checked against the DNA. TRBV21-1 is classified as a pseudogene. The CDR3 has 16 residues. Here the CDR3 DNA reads TGTGCCAGCAGCATCCCGACTAGCGGACCTAACAATGAGCAGTTCTTC. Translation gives CASSIPTSGPNNEQFF.

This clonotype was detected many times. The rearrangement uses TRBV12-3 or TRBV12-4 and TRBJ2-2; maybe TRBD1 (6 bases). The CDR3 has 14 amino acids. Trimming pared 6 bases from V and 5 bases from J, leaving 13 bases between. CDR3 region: CASRPGEWTGELFF. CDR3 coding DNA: TGTGCCAGCAGGCCAGGGGAATGGACCGGGGAGCTGTTTTTT.